This T cell receptor beta chain is from a study of T-cell memory formation after mild COVID-19. There are 13 residues in the CDR3. Per the germline V gene, CDR1 is MGHRA and CDR2 is YSYEKL. V gave up 1 base and J gave up 5 bases, with 8 bases separating them. 5'RACE primed at constant segments yielded TCR alpha and TCR beta cDNA libraries bearing sample barcodes and UMIs. TCRdb reprocessed the 5' RACE reads via MiXCR and lists one record per CDR3 protein. The sample consists of roughly 450,000 distinct CDR3 sequences, roughly 20% of them appearing once. The sample comprised PBMCs or a T cell subset sorted from them (not recorded which). This chain links TRBV4-1 with TRBJ2-5; D uncertain. The sequence was collected from an adult woman who had mild COVID-19 (a few samples of this study predate the infection). Cell type and time point are not known. Written as DNA, the CDR3 is TGCGCCAGCAGCCAAGCACTGCGGGAGACCCAGTACTTC. Residues: CASSQALRETQYF.